These 27 T cell receptor beta chains came from one sample sequenced in a study of blood T cell repertoires in COVID-19. Only in-frame clones appear in the TCRdb table, and some are missing; sequencing was by immunoSEQ multiplex PCR. The sample includes about 380,000 clones, about 87% of them seen just once. Sequencing input: PBMCs or T cells enriched from blood (not recorded which). These receptors were taken from a man younger than 45 who had recovered from COVID-19.

This clone was seen once. The V gene is TRBV5-1, the J gene TRBJ2-3, with 9 bases that match TRBD2. With V trimmed by 1 base and J by 0 bases, 6 bases remained unmatched. Germline assignment: CDR1 SGHRS and CDR2 YFSETQ. This CDR3 is 17 amino acids long. The CDR3 loop reads CASSLWASGTSTDTQYF. The CDR3 DNA follows: TGCGCCAGCAGCTTGTGGGCTAGCGGGACTAGCACAGATACGCAGTATTTT.

The J gene is TRBJ2-3, the V gene TRBV11-3; 11 bases are a match to TRBD2. The CDR3 runs 14 residues. V shed 4 bases and J 5 bases; nucleotides not matched to a gene: 2. The germline gives CDR1 SGHNT, CDR2 YENEEA. The CDR3 region is CASSSGLAGDTQYF. The CDR3 DNA is TGTGCCAGCAGCTCTGGACTAGCGGGAGATACGCAGTATTTT. The variable domain in full, completed from reference TRBV11-3 and TRBJ2-3, reads EAGVVQSPRYKIIEKKQPVAFWCNPISGHNTLYWYLQNLGQGPELLIRYENEEAVDDSQLPKDRFSAERLKGVDSTLKIQPAELGDSAVYLCASSSGLAGDTQYFGPGTRLTVL.

This clone was recorded once. The J gene is TRBJ1-2, the V gene TRBV18; 7 bases are shared with TRBD1. Looked up from germline, CDR1 is KGHSH and CDR2 is LQKENI. V shed 2 bases, J shed 4 bases, and the junction held 1 base outside the gene matches. There are 13 residues in the CDR3. This CDR3 reads CASSPSGGYGYTF. Written as DNA, the CDR3 is TGTGCCAGCTCACCATCAGGGGGCTATGGCTACACCTTC.

The V gene is TRBV30, the J gene TRBJ1-6, with 8 bases matching TRBD1. This CDR3 comprises 13 residues. J was trimmed by 10 bases and V by 2 bases; bases with no gene match: 4. Germline V CDR1 and CDR2: GTSNPN, SVGIG (reference sequence). CDR3 sequence (DNA): TGTGCCTGGAGTCAGGGGGCTCGGTCACCCCTCCACTTT. This sequence encodes CAWSQGARSPLHF. Variable domain in full (rest from reference TRBV30 and TRBJ1-6): SQTIHQWPATLVQPVGSPLSLECTVEGTSNPNLYWYRQAAGRGLQLLFYSVGIGQISSEVPQNLSASRPQDRQFILSSKKLLLSDSGFYLCAWSQGARSPLHFGNGTRLTVT.

The CDR3 loop is CASSSQGFSANEKLFF. The CDR3, as DNA: TGTGCCAGCAGCTCGCAGGGGTTCTCAGCTAATGAAAAACTGTTTTTT. The chain combines TRBV7-8 with TRBJ1-4; D perhaps matches TRBD1 (6 bases). This CDR3 comprises 16 residues. V shed 4 bases and J shed 3 bases, with 15 bases lying between them. The germline gives CDR1 SGHVS, CDR2 FQNEAQ.

The V call is TRBV18, the J call TRBJ2-6, with unresolved D. The CDR3 runs 15 residues. With 3 bases removed from V and 0 bases from J, the gap between germline ends came to 6 bases. The germline V gene has CDR1 KGHSH and CDR2 LQKENI. CDR3 nucleotide sequence: TGTGCCAGCTCACCTCTCGGCTCTGGGGCCAACGTCCTGACTTTC. Translation: CASSPLGSGANVLTF.

The chain links TRBV30 to TRBJ1-3; 8 positions agree with TRBD1. V lost 7 bases to trimming and J lost 4 bases; unmatched junction nucleotides: 6. Germline CDR1 GTSNPN, CDR2 SVGIG (reference sequence). This CDR3 is built from 13 residues. CDR3 coding DNA: TGTGCCTCCGACAGGGGCGGCGGAAACACCATATATTTT. Translation: CASDRGGGNTIYF.

The chain recombines TRBV30 with TRBJ1-1; 7 nucleotides match TRBD1. Germline CDR1 is GTSNPN and CDR2 is SVGIG (reference sequence). The CDR3 runs to 12 residues. Germline trimming cut 2 bases from V and 6 bases from J; bases unmatched to any gene: 3. The CDR3 region is CAWSPTGAEAFF. The CDR3 region has the DNA TGTGCCTGGAGTCCTACAGGGGCTGAAGCTTTCTTT.

V gene TRBV5-1 combines with J gene TRBJ1-5; 9 bases match TRBD1. There are 17 residues in the CDR3. Germline V gene data show CDR1 as SGHRS and CDR2 as YFSETQ. The V gene end was trimmed by 0 bases and the J gene end by 0 bases; junction bases not matched to a gene: 4. This chain's CDR3 is CASSLGDRGFSNQPQHF. CDR3 sequence (DNA): TGCGCCAGCAGCTTGGGAGACAGGGGGTTTAGCAATCAGCCCCAGCATTTT.

The chain combines TRBV10-3 with TRBJ2-1, with TRBD2 identical over 9 bases. Germline-derived CDR1 and CDR2 are ENHRY and SYGVKD. This CDR3 has 16 residues. With V trimmed by 6 bases and J by 5 bases, 11 bases remained unmatched. The DNA of the CDR3 is TGTGCCATCAGCCTGGGAGTGGTAGCGGGGGACAATGAGCAGTTCTTC. Its protein product is CAISLGVVAGDNEQFF.

The chain is built from TRBV5-1 and TRBJ2-7; 9 bases map to TRBD1. The CDR3 runs 15 residues. The J segment lost 4 bases and the V segment lost 0 bases, leaving 5 bases of the junction unmatched. CDR1 is SGHRS, CDR2 YFSETQ, per germline. The CDR3 DNA sequence: TGCGCCAGCAGCTTGGCCCGGGGACAGGGTTACGAGCAGTACTTC. Translated, it gives CASSLARGQGYEQYF.

The V gene is TRBV6-2 or TRBV6-3, the J gene TRBJ1-2; D is unresolved. Trimming took 2 bases from V and 7 from J, leaving 11 bases between them. Per the germline V gene, CDR1 is MNHEY and CDR2 is SVGEGT. The CDR3 is 13 residues long. The CDR3 reads CASSYGQARGYTF. DNA for the CDR3: TGTGCCAGCAGTTACGGTCAGGCTCGTGGCTACACCTTC.

The rearrangement joins TRBV7-2 to TRBJ1-4, with D perhaps matching TRBD1 (5 bases). V lost 5 bases and J lost 4, with 14 bases in between. The CDR3 is made up of 15 amino acids. CDR1 is SGHTA, CDR2 FQGNSA, per germline. CDR3 sequence reads: CASSLMSGVNEKLFF. The CDR3 bases are TGTGCCAGCAGCCTTATGTCGGGGGTTAATGAAAAACTGTTTTTT. Full variable domain (missing parts from reference TRBV7-2 and TRBJ1-4): GAGVSQSPSNKVTEKGKDVELRCDPISGHTALYWYRQSLGQGLEFLIYFQGNSAPDKSGLPSDRFSAERTGGSVSTLTIQRTQQEDSAVYLCASSLMSGVNEKLFFGSGTQLSVL.

CDR3 bases: TGTGCCAGTAGTACCTCTAGCGGGGGGGCCTCAGATACGCAGTATTTT. Its protein product is CASSTSSGGASDTQYF. The chain has TRBV19 and TRBJ2-3; 12 nucleotides line up with TRBD2. Germline V CDR1 and CDR2: LNHDA, SQIVND (reference sequence). Unmatched junction bases numbered 6, after V lost 4 bases and J lost 4 bases. The CDR3 spans 16 residues.

V usage is TRBV11-3 and J usage is TRBJ2-7, with 8 nucleotides matching TRBD1. Losses at the gene ends were 5 bases for V and 7 bases for J; bases not matched to a gene: 10. The CDR3 contains 14 residues. The V gene's germline CDR1 is SGHNT and CDR2 YENEEA. The CDR3, as DNA: TGTGCCAGCAGCCGCGGGCAGGGGGCGGAAGAGCAGTACTTC. Translating it yields CASSRGQGAEEQYF.

The genes are TRBV14 and TRBJ2-3; possible D gene TRBD2, 6 bases. Trimming pared 3 bases from V and 4 bases from J, leaving 17 bases between. The CDR3 loop spans 16 amino acids. Germline assignment: CDR1 SGHDN and CDR2 FVKESK. This CDR3 is CASSHIRGFRSDTQYF. The CDR3 region has the DNA TGTGCCAGCAGCCATATACGGGGGTTCCGATCAGATACGCAGTATTTT.

This clone was detected once. J is TRBJ2-7 and V is TRBV18, with 8 bases that match TRBD2. Unmatched junction bases numbered 15, after V lost 0 bases and J lost 11 bases. The CDR3 sequence is 16 residues long. Germline V gene lookup returns CDR1 KGHSH and CDR2 LQKENI. CDR3 nucleotides: TGTGCCAGCTCACCACCGACGGCAGCGGGGGTCGAGTCGGAGTACTTC. This encodes CASSPPTAAGVESEYF.

This clone is a singleton in its sample. This chain links TRBV5-1 with TRBJ2-1; 11 bases align to TRBD2. CDR3 size: 16 residues. Germline trimming cut 6 bases from V and 4 bases from J; bases unmatched to any gene: 9. CDR1 SGHRS and CDR2 YFSETQ come from the germline V gene. CDR3 nucleotides: TGCGCCAGCAAACCAATTAGCGGGGGGGTTTACAATGAGCAGTTCTTC. Protein sequence: CASKPISGGVYNEQFF.

The CDR3 region has the DNA TGTGCCAGCAGCTTGAAGGGGCGAGGGGAGGACTATGGCTACACCTTC. Its protein is CASSLKGRGEDYGYTF. J is TRBJ1-2 and V is TRBV5-5, with a weak D call TRBD1 (5 bases). This CDR3 contains 16 residues. Trimming cost V 1 base and J 3 bases, with 16 bases left between them. Germline V gives CDR1 SGHKS, CDR2 YYEKEE (reference sequence).

The chain recombines TRBV11-2 with TRBJ1-2; TRBD1 matches at 12 bases. Trimming took 5 bases from V and 5 from J; bases not matched to a gene: 9. CDR1 is SGHAT, CDR2 FQNNGV, per germline. The CDR3 extends over 16 amino acids. The CDR3: CASSLGTGGGRYGYTF. The DNA of the CDR3 is TGTGCCAGCAGCCTCGGGACAGGGGGCGGAAGGTATGGCTACACCTTC.

The chain recombines TRBV7-9 with TRBJ1-2; D is uncertain. This CDR3 has 16 residues. Germline-derived CDR1 and CDR2 are SEHNR and FQNEAQ (reference sequence). V lost 5 bases, J lost 5 bases, and 21 bases lay in between. CDR3 nucleotide sequence: TGTGCCAGCAGCCCAGTGGGATCTTTTTCGGGGTATGGCTACACCTTC. Amino acids: CASSPVGSFSGYGYTF.

The chain has TRBV11-2 and TRBJ2-1; no definite D call. The V and J ends lost 5 bases and 15 bases respectively, with 23 bases between them. The germline V gene has CDR1 SGHAT and CDR2 FQNNGV. The CDR3 runs 14 residues. The CDR3 DNA reads as TGTGCCAGCAGCCCCGTGCCCACGGGTTCTACTGGGTTCTTC. Translating gives CASSPVPTGSTGFF.

The rearrangement uses TRBV18 and TRBJ1-2; TRBD1 is a possible D gene (6 bases). Deletions cut 3 bases from V and 4 bases from J, with 15 bases between. CDR3 size: 15 residues. The V gene's germline CDR1 is KGHSH and CDR2 LQKENI. CDR3 DNA: TGTGCCAGCTCACCCCCGACAGGACCCATCTATGGCTACACCTTC. Translating gives CASSPPTGPIYGYTF.

In its sample, this clone was seen a few times. The chain couples TRBV5-1 to TRBJ1-6; D ambiguous. The CDR3 is 17 amino acids. CDR1 and CDR2 from the germline V gene are SGHRS and YFSETQ. The V gene lost 4 bases and the J gene lost 2 bases, with 16 bases spanning the gap. The CDR3 DNA follows: TGCGCCAGCAGCCCGGAGGGCCGGGCGACCTATAATTCACCCCTCCACTTT. Translation gives CASSPEGRATYNSPLHF.

This rearrangement joins TRBV5-1 to TRBJ2-7; 7 bases map to TRBD1. V was pared by 4 bases and J by 2 bases, with 6 bases of the junction left unmatched. This CDR3 spans 14 amino acids. From germline, CDR1 is SGHRS and CDR2 YFSETQ. The CDR3 nucleotides are TGCGCCAGCAGCACCGGGACAGCAACCTACGAGCAGTACTTC. Translating gives CASSTGTATYEQYF.

V usage is TRBV3-1 (or the pseudogene TRBV3-2) and J usage is TRBJ1-5, with a possible D match to TRBD1 (6 bases). CDR3 size: 15 residues. The V end was cut by 0 bases, the J end by 5 bases, with 11 bases between. The germline V gene has CDR1 LGHDT and CDR2 YNNKEL (reference sequence). The CDR3 here is CASSQDGQGYQPQHF. In nucleotides, the CDR3 is TGTGCCAGCAGCCAAGATGGGCAGGGGTATCAGCCCCAGCATTTT.

The V call is TRBV5-8, the J call TRBJ1-4; 8 positions match TRBD1. From germline, CDR1 is SGHTS and CDR2 YDEGEE. Trimming removed 0 bases from V and 10 bases from J; junction bases left unmatched: 8. The CDR3 extends over 15 amino acids. The CDR3 region is CASSLGGQARRKLFF. The DNA of the CDR3 is TGTGCCAGCAGCTTGGGGGGACAGGCAAGGAGAAAACTGTTTTTT.